The sequence of this T cell receptor (beta chain) was determined in a study of cytomegalovirus exposure and HLA in healthy donors (dated by TCRdb to about 2017). About the study as a whole: An earlier analysis of several hundred of the donors reported 276 Gb of sequence data and roughly 120 million unique TCR beta sequences obtained from about 200 million T cells. To decide whether each TCR beta V gene segment behaved as functional or pseudogenic, an earlier analysis of over 500 of the donors relied on high-throughput TCR beta sequencing. The number of donors typed differed by locus, with about 620-630 for A, B, C, DRB1 and DQB1, approximately 500 for DQA1, under 610 for DPA1, and 400 to 490 for DPB1. Roughly 300 gigabases of sequencing data and approximately 93 million unique TCR sequences were included in an early release covering roughly 700 HLA-typed donors. High-throughput TCR immunosequencing, statistical association of individual TCRs with disease status, and machine learning were combined to predict cytomegalovirus infection status. Because of strong linkage in the cohort, five DR-DQ haplotypes were treated as single units for association and clustering. A later analysis re-examined previously published TCR beta repertoires from over 500 donors and added high-resolution HLA genotyping to investigate patterns of TCR occurrence. In addition to the first cohort of 650 to 800 subjects, a separate validation cohort of 100 to 150 different subjects was used. HLA typing covered class I and class II loci at four-digit resolution. In the later analysis, no new phenotypic data were used to find candidate immune exposures; instead, reliance was placed on TCR beta sequences and their occurrence across donors. The study profiled the T cell repertoires of about 640 subjects by immunosequencing and related them to cytomegalovirus serostatus. Among the roughly 400 genotyped donors, more than 70% belonged to the genetic ancestry cluster associated with self-reported Caucasian donors. All discovery cohort repertoires had been generated on a single sequencing platform. Alongside the repertoire data, information on donor age, sex, ethnicity and CMV serostatus was compiled. In a later genetic analysis, genome-wide SNP genotypes for about three fifths of the roughly 670 donors were used, and that subset was treated as a discovery cohort. Among over 350 genotyped donors of the cohort, an average of approximately 240,000 unique TCR beta nucleotide sequences were sequenced per donor, approximately 20% of them non-productive. The study was designed to test whether signatures of past pathogen exposure could be identified by cataloging public T cell receptors.

Preparation of the library involved the immunoSEQ multiplex PCR assay. For the multiplex PCR, a mixture combining 60 forward primers for TCR Vbeta segments and 13 reverse primers for TCR Jbeta segments was used. A multiplex PCR assay on genomic DNA amplified the CDR3 region of rearranged TCR beta genes. Amplified TCR beta libraries were sequenced as 87-base-pair reads on the Illumina HiSeq System. Per the authors' processing: A later analysis counted 65 million to 90 million unique TCR beta chains across the 550 to 700 repertoires, and some 12 million of these chains were shared by at least two donors. Raw reads were error-corrected and collapsed into unique sequences by a nearest-neighbor algorithm in which closely related sequences were merged to remove PCR and sequencing errors. Alignment of CDR3 sequences to IMGT reference sequences was used to assign V, D and J gene segments. For a sequence to be retained, at least a six-nucleotide match to both a V gene segment and a J gene segment was required. A rearrangement was called productive if the CDR3 had no stop codons and remained in frame with V and J, and every other rearrangement was called non-productive. CDR3 was defined by IMGT convention, running from the second conserved V-encoded cysteine to the conserved J-encoded phenylalanine. Sequences without an unambiguous match to a single V gene segment were excluded from the earlier analysis of about 630 of the donors. In an earlier analysis of some 590 of the donors, a V segment was called functional when productive rearrangements were above 56.7%, and segregating when the standard deviation between donors exceeded 5%. To diagnose cytomegalovirus status from the catalog of TCR beta chain sequences, a statistical classification framework was built. In a later analysis, TCR nucleotide sequences were compared against IMGT/GENE-DB human TR gene sequences so that V and J genes could be assigned. In a later analysis, CDR3 sequences and most-parsimonious VDJ recombination scenarios were assigned using the TCRdist pipeline. In a later analysis, every TCR beta chain was defined by the combination of its CDR3 amino acid sequence and its V-gene family, and reads without a unique V-gene family were dropped. To address suspected cross-contamination and a sequencing artifact, a later analysis removed around 600 highly shared, low-generation-probability nucleotide sequences. In a later analysis, a clonal expansion index was calculated for each public chain from normalized within-repertoire ranks of inferred template counts. A later analysis computed generation probabilities with a VDJ recombination model fitted to out-of-frame rearrangements, and checked the results against IGoR. In a later analysis, TCR-TCR, TCR-HLA and TCR-CMV co-occurrence was scored with hypergeometric tests, and a repertoire-size bias correction was applied to TCR pairs. A later analysis estimated false discovery rates by permuting HLA or CMV assignments 20 times. In a later analysis, co-occurring TCRs were grouped with DBSCAN, and TCRdist sequence similarity was added when clustering was performed within HLA-allele-positive subsets. For co-occurrence clustering, repertoires with fewer than 30,000 or more than 120,000 public chains were excluded, along with roughly five repertoires with anomalous nucleotide sharing. Entries here come from immuneACCESS through TCRdb and include only in-frame sequences with V and J called. Some clones fail to appear in such tables; in the studies checked, an unresolved V gene covers under half of the shortfall, and the cause of the remainder is unknown. That table supplies the V and J calls and clone size; D and trimming were determined from the DNA. The sample has 99,000 or so clones on record, more than 80% of them singletons. The ten largest clonotypes hold under 6.5% of the sample.

The full study reports these points: According to a later analysis, most CMV-associated TCR beta chains appeared to be HLA-restricted, and the HLA associations seemed to be driven largely by CMV exposure. While some public TCRs were present in many individuals, most TCR sequences turned up only very rarely across donors. CMV serostatus was the only immune exposure information available for the cohort. In an earlier analysis of 587 of the donors, most TCR beta V segments appeared in productive rearrangements about 90% or about 30% of the time, broadly matching IMGT annotations. The classifier was reported to diagnose cytomegalovirus status with high specificity and sensitivity in both the original and validation cohorts. Roughly uniform sequencing depth across donors was assumed in presence/absence analyses, although this assumption may not hold. Specific HLA alleles were associated with roughly 17,000 TCR beta sequences at a false discovery rate of 0.05 in a later analysis. The authors suggested that the approach could potentially be extended to other disease states and immunological phenotypes. Only TCR beta chains were sequenced in this cohort, and the absence of alpha or paired-chain data limited detectable features. A later analysis found that TCR association rates varied across HLA loci, with DRB1 alleles showing the most associated TCRs and HLA-C alleles the fewest. A total of some 180 TCR beta chains were listed by the study as associated with cytomegalovirus. A group of highly shared sequence variants was considered likely to be a technical artifact of the sequencing pipeline. Three of the identified cytomegalovirus-associated TCR beta chains were confirmed in vitro to be specific for cytomegalovirus antigens. When HLA alleles, especially DR and DQ, strongly co-occurred, TCR associations were difficult to assign to individual alleles. A later genetic analysis associated a missense DCLRE1C variant with V-gene and J-gene trimming of TCR beta chains, and an independent cohort replicated the association. Linkage disequilibrium might explain the correlated functional status among segregating V segments, but an unknown experimental factor could not be ruled out. A later analysis reported that several top co-occurrence clusters appeared linked to parvovirus B19, influenza, CMV and Epstein-Barr virus. According to a later genetic analysis, donors in an Asian-associated ancestry cluster had fewer N-insertions in productive TCRs than the roughly 670-donor mean. Compared with equally common non-associated chains, HLA-associated TCR beta chains in a later analysis were more clonally expanded and had lower generation probabilities. A further reported finding was that TCR beta sequences accurately predicted the HLA-A and HLA-B alleles for most subjects in the first cohort. Because some donors lacked HLA typing at each locus, the association tests relied only on the typed subset. Because the 87-base-pair reads could not distinguish some IMGT-functional V segments, including TRBV6-2 and TRBV6-3, those segments were excluded. Some 15 rarely observed V segments, including chromosome 9 orphons, were excluded from the earlier analysis of just under 600 of the donors because counts were too low.

The CDR1 and CDR2 encoded by the germline V gene are LGHNT and FRNRAP. Measured from the cysteine to the phenylalanine, the CDR3 is 12 residues long. Solely the CDR3 DNA is kept, with 36 bases framed from the first base. V was cut back by 4 bases and J by 7 bases, leaving a gap of 10 bases between them. Points on this clone: The antigen this receptor binds is unknown. Per-base qualities were not stored, and no clone one base away is much larger.

In total, about 650 healthy bone marrow donors made up the cohort. Cohort members were all nominally healthy when sampled, although unrecorded immune exposures were likely present. The donor tested CMV seronegative, placing the donor among the roughly 400 seronegative members of the cohort. Every donor gave a peripheral blood sample, and the peripheral blood mononuclear cells from that sample were used for TCR beta sequencing. Genomic DNA was extracted from the blood cell samples with the Qiagen DNeasy Blood Extraction Kit. This chain is built from TRBV12-5 and TRBJ1-2; the D gene is not confidently resolved. The origin of this receptor is a man between 18 and 35 years old in good health and CMV-seronegative. The sequenced sample consisted of PBMCs. Here the CDR3 is given as CASGSAASGYTF. The nucleotide sequence is TGTGCTAGTGGTTCCGCGGCGAGTGGCTACACCTTC. Extended through the reference TRBV12-5 and TRBJ1-2 proteins, this CDR3 yields the full variable domain: DARVTQTPRHKVTEMGQEVTMRCQPILGHNTVFWYRQTMMQGLELLAYFRNRAPLDDSGMPKDRFSAEMPDATLATLKIQPSEPRDSAVYFCASGSAASGYTFGSGTRLTVV.